Listed below are T cell receptor beta chains from one sample, sequenced in a study of beta chain features in type 1 diabetes. Assay: immunoSEQ multiplex PCR; the TCRdb copy retains only in-frame clones and omits some. The sample consists of about 640,000 clones, 9.5% to 15% of them appearing once. Source material: naive CD4+ T cells from blood. These receptors originate from a man aged 25-45 years with type 1 diabetes. The conserved cysteine and the conserved F or W are not part of the CDR3 here.

j_gene | v_gene | CDR3aa
TRBJ1-6 | TRBV7-8 | ASSSNRGWRSNSPLH
TRBJ1-4 | TRBV5-1 | ASSLGGQTNEKLF
TRBJ2-6 | TRBV10-3 | AISPQGTGVGANVLT
TRBJ1-6 | TRBV9 | ASSRGEQGNNSPLH
TRBJ2-5 | TRBV7-2 | ASSLEGGSSGYQETQY
TRBJ2-1 | TRBV5-4 | ASSPGRGNEQF
TRBJ1-4 | TRBV25-1 | ASSESVDSGAEKLF
TRBJ2-1 | TRBV7-9 | ASSTGVIGSYNEQF
TRBJ2-3 | TRBV11-2 | ASSLARADTQY
TRBJ1-2 | TRBV4-3 | ASSQDGPPPGGYT
TRBJ2-1 | TRBV27 | ASSLTTVYNEQF
TRBJ2-7 | TRBV9 | ASSVEDTRSYEQY
TRBJ2-7 | TRBV11-3 | ASSLDQLAGFDEQY
TRBJ2-7 | TRBV29-1 | SGRGAGGEQY
TRBJ2-7 | TRBV28 | ASNLSWGADEQY
TRBJ2-2 | TRBV15 | ATSRDRAGDRELF
TRBJ1-1 | TRBV25-1 | ASIGSGATEAF
TRBJ1-2 | TRBV4-2 | ASSLQAEGGAGGYT
TRBJ2-3 | TRBV9 | ASSESGQGRDTQY
TRBJ2-4 | TRBV29-1 | SVAGQLAKNIQY
TRBJ2-7 | TRBV7-9 | ASSFPGLGTYEQY
TRBJ2-5 | TRBV7-9 | ASSLLGLETQY
TRBJ2-5 | TRBV9 | ASSPMSSQETQY
TRBJ1-1 | TRBV28 | ASSLRTGPAF
TRBJ2-5 | TRBV12-5 | ASGRQGQQETQY
TRBJ2-3 | TRBV5-4 | ASSFPGTGPGDTQY
TRBJ1-6 | TRBV28 | ASSLPGGTIMGSPLH
TRBJ2-1 | TRBV7-2 | ASSLEGPSYNEQF
TRBJ2-7 | TRBV5-1 | ASSSTLTYEQY
TRBJ1-4 | TRBV9 | ASSVGGDDEKLF
TRBJ2-1 | TRBV7-8 | ASSLAGGDEQF
TRBJ2-7 | TRBV9 | ASSVAGQGTYEQY
TRBJ2-3 | TRBV7-2 | ASSLEVTSGHTQY
TRBJ2-3 | TRBV2 | ASGLAGGPMTDTQY
TRBJ2-7 | TRBV28 | ASSLTNTYEQY
TRBJ2-4 | TRBV9 | ASSVDGTENIQY
TRBJ1-6 | TRBV30 | AWTDGVSPLH
TRBJ2-3 | TRBV7-2 | ASSLVELYSTDTQY
TRBJ1-2 | TRBV18 | ASSPTGRWVDGYT
TRBJ2-7 | TRBV5-1 | ASSPPPGQGTSYEQY
TRBJ1-1 | TRBV20-1 | SARGNTEAF
TRBJ2-1 | TRBV6-5 | ASSYSPGGTNEQF